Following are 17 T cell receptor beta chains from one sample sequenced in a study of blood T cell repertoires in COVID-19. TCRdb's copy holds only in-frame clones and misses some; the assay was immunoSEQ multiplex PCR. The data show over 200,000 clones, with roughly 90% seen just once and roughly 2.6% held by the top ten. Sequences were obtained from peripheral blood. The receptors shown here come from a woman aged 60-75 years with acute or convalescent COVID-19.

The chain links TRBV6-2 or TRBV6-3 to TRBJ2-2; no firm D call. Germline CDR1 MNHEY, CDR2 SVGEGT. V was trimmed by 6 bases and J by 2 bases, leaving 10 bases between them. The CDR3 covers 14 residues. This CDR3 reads CASSRDINTGELFF. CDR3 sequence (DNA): TGTGCCAGCAGCCGCGACATTAACACCGGGGAGCTGTTTTTT.

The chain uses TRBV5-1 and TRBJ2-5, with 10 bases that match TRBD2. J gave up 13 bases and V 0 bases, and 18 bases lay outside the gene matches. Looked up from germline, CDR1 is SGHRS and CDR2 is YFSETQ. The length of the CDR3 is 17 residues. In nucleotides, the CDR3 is TGCGCCAGCAGCTTGGATGGCCTCACTGAGCGGGGGGGCCGAAGGTACTTC. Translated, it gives CASSLDGLTERGGRRYF.

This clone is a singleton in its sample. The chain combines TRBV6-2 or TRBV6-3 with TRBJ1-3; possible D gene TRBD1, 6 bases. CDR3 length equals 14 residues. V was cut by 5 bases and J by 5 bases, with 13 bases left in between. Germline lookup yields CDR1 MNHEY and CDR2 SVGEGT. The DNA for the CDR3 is TGTGCCAGCAGTGCAGGGGATGGCCGAAACACCATATATTTT. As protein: CASSAGDGRNTIYF.

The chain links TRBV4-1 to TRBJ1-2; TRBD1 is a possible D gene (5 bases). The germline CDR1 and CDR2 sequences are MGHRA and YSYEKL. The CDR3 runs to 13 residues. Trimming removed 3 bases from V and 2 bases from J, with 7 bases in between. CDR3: CASSQGLNYGYTF. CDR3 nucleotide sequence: TGCGCCAGCAGCCAGGGACTAAACTATGGCTACACCTTC.

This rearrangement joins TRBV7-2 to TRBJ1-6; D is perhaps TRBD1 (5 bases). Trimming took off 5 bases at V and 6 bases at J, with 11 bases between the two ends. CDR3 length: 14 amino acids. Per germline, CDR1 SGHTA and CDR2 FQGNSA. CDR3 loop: CASSPLGGNSPLHF. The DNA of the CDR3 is TGTGCCAGCAGCCCCCTCGGGGGTAATTCACCCCTCCACTTT.

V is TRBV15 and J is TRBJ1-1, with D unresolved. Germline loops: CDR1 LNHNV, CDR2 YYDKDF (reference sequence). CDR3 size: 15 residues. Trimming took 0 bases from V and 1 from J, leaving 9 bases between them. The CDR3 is CATSRDYSTNTEAFF. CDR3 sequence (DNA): TGTGCCACCAGCAGAGATTACAGCACGAACACTGAAGCTTTCTTT.

The CDR3 DNA sequence: TGTGCCAGCAGTGTCCGGACAGCCTCTTGGAGTTACGAGCAGTACTTC. This sequence encodes CASSVRTASWSYEQYF. The chain employs TRBV6-1 and TRBJ2-7; maybe TRBD1 (6 bases). Germline CDR1 MNHNS, CDR2 SASEGT. The CDR3 loop spans 16 amino acids. Trimming cost V 4 bases and J 4 bases, with 20 bases left between them.

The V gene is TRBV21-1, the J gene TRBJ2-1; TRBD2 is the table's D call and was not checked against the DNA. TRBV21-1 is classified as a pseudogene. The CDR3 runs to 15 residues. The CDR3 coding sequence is TGTGCCAGCAGCAAAGGGACTAGCGTCGGGTATGAGCAGTTCTTC. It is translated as CASSKGTSVGYEQFF.

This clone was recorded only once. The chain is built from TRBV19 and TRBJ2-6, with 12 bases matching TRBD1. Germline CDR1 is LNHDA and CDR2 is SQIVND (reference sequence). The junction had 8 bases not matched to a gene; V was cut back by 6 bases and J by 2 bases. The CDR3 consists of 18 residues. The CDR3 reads CASRTLGQGATGANVLTF. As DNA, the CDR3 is TGTGCCAGTAGAACCTTGGGACAGGGGGCGACTGGGGCCAACGTCCTGACTTTC.

The CDR3 nucleotides are TGTGCCAGTAGTATAGCGACAGGGTATGGGGACACTGAAGCTTTCTTT. Its translation is CASSIATGYGDTEAFF. V and J are TRBV19 and TRBJ1-1; 7 bases match TRBD1. The CDR3 runs to 16 residues. Germline CDR1 and CDR2: LNHDA and SQIVND (reference sequence). With 1 base clipped from V and 3 bases from J, the junction kept 8 bases outside the gene matches.

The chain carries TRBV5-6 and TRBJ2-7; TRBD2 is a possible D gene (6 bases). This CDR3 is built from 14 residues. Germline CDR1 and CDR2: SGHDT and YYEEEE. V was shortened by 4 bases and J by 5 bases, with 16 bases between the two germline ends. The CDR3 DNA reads TGTGCCAGCAGCCGGGCGACTAGATCCAACGAGCAGTACTTC. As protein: CASSRATRSNEQYF.

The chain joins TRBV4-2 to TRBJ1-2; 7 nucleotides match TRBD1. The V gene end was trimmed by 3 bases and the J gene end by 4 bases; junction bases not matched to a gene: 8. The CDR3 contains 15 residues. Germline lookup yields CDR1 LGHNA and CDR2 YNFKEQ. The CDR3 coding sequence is TGTGCCAGCAGCCAGGCTGACAGGGTCGGCTATGGCTACACCTTC. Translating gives CASSQADRVGYGYTF.

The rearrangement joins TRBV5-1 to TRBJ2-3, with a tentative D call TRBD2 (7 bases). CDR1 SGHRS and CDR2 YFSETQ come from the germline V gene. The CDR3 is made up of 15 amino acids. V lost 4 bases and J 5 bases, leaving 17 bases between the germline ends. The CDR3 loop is CASSLRGASVDTQYF. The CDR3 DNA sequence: TGCGCCAGCAGCCTACGGGGGGCGTCCGTAGATACGCAGTATTTT.

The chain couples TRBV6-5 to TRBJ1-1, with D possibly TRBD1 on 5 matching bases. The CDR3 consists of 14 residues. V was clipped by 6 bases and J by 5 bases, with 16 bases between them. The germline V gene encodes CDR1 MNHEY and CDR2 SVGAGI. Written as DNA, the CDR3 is TGTGCCAGCAGCCGCGACGACAGCAGGACTGAAGCTTTCTTT. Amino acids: CASSRDDSRTEAFF.

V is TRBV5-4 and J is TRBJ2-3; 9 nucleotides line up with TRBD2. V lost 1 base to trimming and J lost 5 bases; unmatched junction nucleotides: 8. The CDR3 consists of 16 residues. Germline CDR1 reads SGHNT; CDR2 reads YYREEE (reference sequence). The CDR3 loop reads CASSLRLREGQDTQYF. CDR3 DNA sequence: TGTGCCAGCAGCTTGAGGTTGCGGGAGGGCCAAGATACGCAGTATTTT.

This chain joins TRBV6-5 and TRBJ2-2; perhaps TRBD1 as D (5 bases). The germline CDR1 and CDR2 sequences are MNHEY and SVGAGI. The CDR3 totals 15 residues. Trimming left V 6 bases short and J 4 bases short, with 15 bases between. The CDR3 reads CASSRDHRGTGELFF. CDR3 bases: TGTGCCAGCAGCCGCGACCATAGGGGCACCGGGGAGCTGTTTTTT.

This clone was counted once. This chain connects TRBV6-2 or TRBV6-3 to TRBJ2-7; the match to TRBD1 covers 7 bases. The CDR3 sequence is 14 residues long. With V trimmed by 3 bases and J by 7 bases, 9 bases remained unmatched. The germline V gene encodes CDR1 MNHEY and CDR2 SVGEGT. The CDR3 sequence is CASSYDRALREQYF. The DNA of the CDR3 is TGTGCCAGCAGTTATGACAGGGCCTTAAGGGAGCAGTACTTC.